One sample yielded the 10 T cell receptor beta chains listed below, sequenced in a study of T cell repertoires in cytomegalovirus infection. TCRdb re-analysed the reads in MiXCR, keeping a single row per CDR3 protein. This sample has about 78,000 distinct CDR3 sequences, with roughly 40% found just once. For these TCRs, the target antigens are not known. The input for sequencing was CD8+ T cells from cultured PBMCs, taken from culture after CMV antigen stimulation. All receptors come from a human donor in good health (CMV status not recorded). Some clones in this sample may be carry-over from other donors' samples.

In this sample, this clonotype turned up many times. The rearrangement uses TRBV12-3 or TRBV12-4 and TRBJ1-2, with TRBD1 matching over 7 bases. Trimming cost V 4 bases and J 7 bases; bases outside gene matches: 12. The CDR3 consists of 15 residues. CDR3 in amino acids: CASSSHGTAPGGYTF. In nucleotides, the CDR3 is TGTGCCAGCAGTTCCCACGGGACAGCCCCGGGTGGCTACACCTTC.

This clonotype was recorded a few times. The gene calls are TRBV4-1 and TRBJ1-2; 11 bases align to TRBD1. The V gene's germline CDR1 is MGHRA and CDR2 YSYEKL. Unmatched junction bases numbered 13, after V lost 3 bases and J lost 7 bases. There are 17 residues in the CDR3. As DNA, the CDR3 is TGCGCCAGCAGCCACAAGATAATAGGACAGGGGGCGTCTGGCTACACCTTC. Protein: CASSHKIIGQGASGYTF.

The genes are TRBV9 and TRBJ1-1, with TRBD1 as a possible D gene (5 bases). V lost 1 base, J lost 1 base, and 8 bases lay in between. The CDR3 has 14 residues. Germline V gene data show CDR1 as SGDLS and CDR2 as YYNGEE. CDR3 nucleotide sequence: TGTGCCAGCAGCGTACAGGGAGCGAACACTGAAGCTTTCTTT. Protein: CASSVQGANTEAFF.

This clonotype appeared many times. The CDR3 region is CASSLGRWVRSEEDDMETQYF. DNA for the CDR3: TGTGCCAGCAGCTTAGGTAGATGGGTCAGGAGTGAGGAGGATGACATGGAGACCCAGTACTTC. The chain carries TRBV11-2 and TRBJ2-5; possibly TRBD2 for D (5 bases). CDR3 size: 21 residues. Germline CDR1 SGHAT, CDR2 FQNNGV. V lost 1 base to trimming and J lost 5 bases, with 32 bases between them. Full variable domain (remainder filled in from reference TRBV11-2 and TRBJ2-5): EAGVAQSPRYKIIEKRQSVAFWCNPISGHATLYWYQQILGQGPKLLIQFQNNGVVDDSQLPKDRFSAERLKGVDSTLKIQPAKLEDSAVYLCASSLGRWVRSEEDDMETQYFGPGTRLLVL.

The V gene is TRBV19, the J gene TRBJ2-3; TRBD1 aligns across 9 bases. The junction had 11 bases not matched to a gene; V was cut back by 4 bases and J by 0 bases. Germline CDR1 and CDR2: LNHDA and SQIVND (reference sequence). The CDR3 spans 18 residues. DNA of the CDR3: TGTGCCAGTAGTACAACCAACACGGACAGGGGTAGCACAGATACGCAGTATTTT. Its translation is CASSTTNTDRGSTDTQYF.

The chain couples TRBV27 to TRBJ2-7, with 13 bases lining up with TRBD2. The V gene end was trimmed by 5 bases and the J gene end by 4 bases; junction bases not matched to a gene: 5. The CDR3 is 15 residues long. CDR1 is MNHEY and CDR2 is SMNVEV in the germline V gene (reference sequence). The CDR3 loop reads CASSLTSGGYYEQYF. The CDR3, as DNA: TGTGCCAGCAGTCTGACTAGCGGGGGGTATTACGAGCAGTACTTC.

This chain joins TRBV7-8 and TRBJ2-7; 9 bases match TRBD1. The CDR3 sequence is 15 residues long. Per germline, CDR1 SGHVS and CDR2 FQNEAQ. The V and J ends lost 4 bases and 6 bases, in that order; junction bases with no gene match: 10. The CDR3 DNA sequence: TGTGCCAGCAGCTCAGGGACAGGGAAAATAAGCGAGCAGTACTTC. It translates to CASSSGTGKISEQYF.

The V call is TRBV4-1, the J call TRBJ1-2, with D possibly matching TRBD1 (5 bases). Germline CDR1 reads MGHRA; CDR2 reads YSYEKL. Trimming removed 0 bases at V and 5 bases at J, with 19 bases between. The CDR3 length is 17 residues. The CDR3 DNA sequence: TGCGCCAGCAGCCAAGATCGGTTAGGCAGGACACCATATGGCTACACCTTC. As protein: CASSQDRLGRTPYGYTF.

There are a few counts of this clonotype. The chain carries TRBV5-4 and TRBJ2-5, with D perhaps matching TRBD2 (6 bases). V was shortened by 2 bases and J by 3 bases, with 14 bases between the two germline ends. CDR1 and CDR2 from the germline V gene are SGHNT and YYREEE (reference sequence). The CDR3 covers 15 residues. CDR3 nucleotides: TGTGCCAGCAGCTTTGTCTGGGGAGGTAAAGAGACCCAGTACTTC. Translating it yields CASSFVWGGKETQYF.

The V call is TRBV12-3 or TRBV12-4, the J call TRBJ2-5; 9 nucleotides line up with TRBD1. The CDR3 contains 17 residues. The junction had 9 bases not matched to a gene; V was cut back by 4 bases and J by 0 bases. The DNA for the CDR3 is TGTGCCAGCAGTTCCACGCGACAGGGGGACTACCAAGAGACCCAGTACTTC. It is translated as CASSSTRQGDYQETQYF.